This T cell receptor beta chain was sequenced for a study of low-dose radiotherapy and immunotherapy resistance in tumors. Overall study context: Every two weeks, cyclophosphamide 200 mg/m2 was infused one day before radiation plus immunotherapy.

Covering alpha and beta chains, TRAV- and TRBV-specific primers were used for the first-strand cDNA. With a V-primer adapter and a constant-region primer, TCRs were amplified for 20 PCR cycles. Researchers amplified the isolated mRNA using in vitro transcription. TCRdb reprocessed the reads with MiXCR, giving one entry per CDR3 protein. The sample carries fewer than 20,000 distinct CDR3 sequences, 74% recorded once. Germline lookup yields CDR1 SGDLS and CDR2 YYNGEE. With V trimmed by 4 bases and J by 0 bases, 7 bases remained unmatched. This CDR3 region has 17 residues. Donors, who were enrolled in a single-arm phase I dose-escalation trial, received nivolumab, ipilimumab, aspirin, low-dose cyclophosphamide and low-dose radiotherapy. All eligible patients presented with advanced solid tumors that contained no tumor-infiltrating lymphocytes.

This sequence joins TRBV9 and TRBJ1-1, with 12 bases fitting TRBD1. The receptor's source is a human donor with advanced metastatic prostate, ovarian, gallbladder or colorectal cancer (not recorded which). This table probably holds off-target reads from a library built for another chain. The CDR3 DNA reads TGTGCCAGCAGCACGGGGGACAGGGGGCTTATGAACACTGAAGCTTTCTTT. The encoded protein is CASSTGDRGLMNTEAFF.